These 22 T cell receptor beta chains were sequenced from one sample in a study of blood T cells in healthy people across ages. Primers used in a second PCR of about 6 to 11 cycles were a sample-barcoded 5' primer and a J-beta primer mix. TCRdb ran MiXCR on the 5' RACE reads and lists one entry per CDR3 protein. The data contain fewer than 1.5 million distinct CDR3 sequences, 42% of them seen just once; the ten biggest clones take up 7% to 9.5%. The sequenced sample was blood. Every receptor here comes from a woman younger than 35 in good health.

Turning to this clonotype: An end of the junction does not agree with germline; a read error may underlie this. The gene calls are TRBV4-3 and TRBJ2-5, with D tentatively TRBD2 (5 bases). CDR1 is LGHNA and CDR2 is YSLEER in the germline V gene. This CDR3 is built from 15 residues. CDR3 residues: CASGQASGSQETQYF. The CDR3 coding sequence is TGCGCCAGCGGCCAAGCCTCGGGGAGCCAAGAGACCCAGTACTTC.

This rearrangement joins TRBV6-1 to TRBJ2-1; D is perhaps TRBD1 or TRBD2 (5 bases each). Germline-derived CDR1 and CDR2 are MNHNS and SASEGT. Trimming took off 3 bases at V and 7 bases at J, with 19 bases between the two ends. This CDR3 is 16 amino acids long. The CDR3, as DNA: TGTGCCAGCAGTGACTTCATCAGAGGGACGGGAAATGAGCAGTTCTTC. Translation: CASSDFIRGTGNEQFF.

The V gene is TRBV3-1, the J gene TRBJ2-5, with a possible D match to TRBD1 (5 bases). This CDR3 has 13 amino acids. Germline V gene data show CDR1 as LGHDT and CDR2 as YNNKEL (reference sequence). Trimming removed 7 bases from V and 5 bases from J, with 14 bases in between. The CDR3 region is CASNKQASETQYF. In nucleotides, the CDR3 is TGTGCCAGCAACAAACAGGCATCGGAGACCCAGTACTTC.

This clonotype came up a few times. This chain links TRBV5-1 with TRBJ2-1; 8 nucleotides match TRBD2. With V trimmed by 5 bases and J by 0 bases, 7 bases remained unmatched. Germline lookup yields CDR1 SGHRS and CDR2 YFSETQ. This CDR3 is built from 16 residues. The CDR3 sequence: CASSGPGGSSYNEQFF. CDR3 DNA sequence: TGCGCCAGCAGTGGTCCGGGAGGGTCCTCCTACAATGAGCAGTTCTTC. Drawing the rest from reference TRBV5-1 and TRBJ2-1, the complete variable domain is KAGVTQTPRYLIKTRGQQVTLSCSPISGHRSVSWYQQTPGQGLQFLFEYFSETQRNKGNFPGRFSGRQFSNSRSEMNVSTLELGDSALYLCASSGPGGSSYNEQFFGPGTRLTVL.

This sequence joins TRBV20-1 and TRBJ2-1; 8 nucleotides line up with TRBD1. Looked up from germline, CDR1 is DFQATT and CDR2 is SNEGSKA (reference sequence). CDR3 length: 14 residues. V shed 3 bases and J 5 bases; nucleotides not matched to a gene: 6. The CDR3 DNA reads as TGCAGTGCTAGTTTGAGGACAGGGCACAATGAGCAGTTCTTC. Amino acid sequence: CSASLRTGHNEQFF.

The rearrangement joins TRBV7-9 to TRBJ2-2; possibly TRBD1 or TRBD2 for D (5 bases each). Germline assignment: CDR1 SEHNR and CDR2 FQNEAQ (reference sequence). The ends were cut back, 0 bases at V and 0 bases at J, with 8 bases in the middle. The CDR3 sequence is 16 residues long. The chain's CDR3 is CASSLARDPNTGELFF. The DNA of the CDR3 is TGTGCCAGCAGCTTAGCAAGGGACCCGAACACCGGGGAGCTGTTTTTT.

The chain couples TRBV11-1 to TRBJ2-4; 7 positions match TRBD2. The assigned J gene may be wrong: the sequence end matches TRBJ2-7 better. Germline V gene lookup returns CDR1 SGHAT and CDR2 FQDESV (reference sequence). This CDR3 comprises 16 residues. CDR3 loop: CASSITGASGYYEQYF. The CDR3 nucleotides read TGTGCCAGCAGCATAACAGGAGCTAGCGGTTACTACGAGCAGTACTTC.

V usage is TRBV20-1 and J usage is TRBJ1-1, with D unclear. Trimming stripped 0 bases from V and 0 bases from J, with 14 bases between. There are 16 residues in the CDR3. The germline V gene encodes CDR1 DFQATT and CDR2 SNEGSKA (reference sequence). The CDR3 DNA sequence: TGCAGTGCTAGAGACCTAACGAACGTGGTGAACACTGAAGCTTTCTTT. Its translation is CSARDLTNVVNTEAFF.

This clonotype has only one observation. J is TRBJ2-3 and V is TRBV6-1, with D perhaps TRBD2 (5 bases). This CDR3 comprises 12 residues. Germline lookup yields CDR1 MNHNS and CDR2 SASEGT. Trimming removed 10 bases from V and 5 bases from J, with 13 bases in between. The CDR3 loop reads CATRVAGDTQYF. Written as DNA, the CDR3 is TGTGCCACCCGGGTGGCGGGAGATACGCAGTATTTT.

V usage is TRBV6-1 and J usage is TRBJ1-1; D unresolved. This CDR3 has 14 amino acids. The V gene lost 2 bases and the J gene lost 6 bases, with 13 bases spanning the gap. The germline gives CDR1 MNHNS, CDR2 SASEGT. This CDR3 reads CASSEIRVVAEAFF. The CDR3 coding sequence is TGTGCCAGCAGTGAAATTAGGGTCGTCGCTGAAGCTTTCTTT.

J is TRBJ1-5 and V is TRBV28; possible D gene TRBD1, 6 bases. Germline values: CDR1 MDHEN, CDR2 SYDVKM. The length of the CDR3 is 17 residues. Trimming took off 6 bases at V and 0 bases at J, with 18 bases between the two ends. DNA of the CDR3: TGTGCCAGCAGACAGGGCTTGCCCTCCGATAGCAATCAGCCCCAGCATTTT. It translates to CASRQGLPSDSNQPQHF. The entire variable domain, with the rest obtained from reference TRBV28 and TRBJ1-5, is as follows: DVKVTQSSRYLVKRTGEKVFLECVQDMDHENMFWYRQDPGLGLRLIYFSYDVKMKEKGDIPEGYSVSREKKERFSLILESASTNQTSMYLCASRQGLPSDSNQPQHFGDGTRLSIL.

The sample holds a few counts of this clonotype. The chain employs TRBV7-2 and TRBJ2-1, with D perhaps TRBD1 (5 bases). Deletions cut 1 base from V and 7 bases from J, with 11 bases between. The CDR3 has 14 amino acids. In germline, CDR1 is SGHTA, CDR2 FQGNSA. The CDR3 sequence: CASSLGGLRNEQFF. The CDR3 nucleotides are TGTGCCAGCAGCTTAGGGGGCCTAAGGAATGAGCAGTTCTTC.

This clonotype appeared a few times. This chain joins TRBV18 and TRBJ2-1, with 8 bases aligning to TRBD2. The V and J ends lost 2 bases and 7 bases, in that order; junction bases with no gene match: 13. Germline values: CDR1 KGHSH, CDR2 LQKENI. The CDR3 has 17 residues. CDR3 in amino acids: CASSPEISGSLLNEQFF. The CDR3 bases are TGTGCCAGCTCACCAGAAATAAGCGGGAGTCTTCTAAATGAGCAGTTCTTC.

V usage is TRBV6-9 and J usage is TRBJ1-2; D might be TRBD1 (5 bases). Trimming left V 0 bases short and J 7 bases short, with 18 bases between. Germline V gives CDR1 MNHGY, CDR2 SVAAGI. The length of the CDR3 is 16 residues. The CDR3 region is CASSYSNIGGCFGYTF. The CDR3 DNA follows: TGTGCCAGCAGTTATTCGAATATCGGGGGGTGCTTTGGCTACACCTTC.

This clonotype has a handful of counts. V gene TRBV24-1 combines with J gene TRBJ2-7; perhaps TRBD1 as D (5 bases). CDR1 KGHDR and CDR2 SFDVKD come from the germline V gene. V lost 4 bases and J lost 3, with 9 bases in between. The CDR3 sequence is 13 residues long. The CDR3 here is CATSDADSYEQYF. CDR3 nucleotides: TGTGCCACCAGTGACGCCGACAGCTACGAGCAGTACTTC.

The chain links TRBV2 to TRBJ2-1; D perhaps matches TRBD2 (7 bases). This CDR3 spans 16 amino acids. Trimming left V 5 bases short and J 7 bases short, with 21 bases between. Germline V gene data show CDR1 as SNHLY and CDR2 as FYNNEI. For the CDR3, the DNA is TGTGCCAGCAGTCCCCCCCGGGGGGCTATCGGGAATGAGCAGTTCTTC. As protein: CASSPPRGAIGNEQFF. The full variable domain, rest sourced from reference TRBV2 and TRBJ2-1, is EPEVTQTPSHQVTQMGQEVILRCVPISNHLYFYWYRQILGQKVEFLVSFYNNEISEKSEIFDDQFSVERPDGSNFTLKIRSTKLEDSAMYFCASSPPRGAIGNEQFFGPGTRLTVL.

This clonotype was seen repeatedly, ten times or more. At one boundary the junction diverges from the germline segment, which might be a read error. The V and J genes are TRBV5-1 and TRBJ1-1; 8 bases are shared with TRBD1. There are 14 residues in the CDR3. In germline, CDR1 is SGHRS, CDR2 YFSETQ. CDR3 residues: CASSGGQGNTEAFF. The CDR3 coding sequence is TGTGCCAGCAGTGGCGGACAGGGGAACACTGAAGCTTTCTTT.

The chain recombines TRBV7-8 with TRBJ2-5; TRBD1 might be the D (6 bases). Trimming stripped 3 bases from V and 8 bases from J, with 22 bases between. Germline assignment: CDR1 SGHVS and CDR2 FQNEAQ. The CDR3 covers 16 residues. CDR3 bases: TGTGCCAGCAGCTTCCGCCCTCCCGGGACACGAGGAACCCAGTACTTC. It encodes CASSFRPPGTRGTQYF. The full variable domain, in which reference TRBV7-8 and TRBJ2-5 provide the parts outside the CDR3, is GAGVSQSPRYKVAKRGQDVALRCDPISGHVSLFWYQQALGQGPEFLTYFQNEAQLDKSGLPSDRFFAERPEGSVSTLKIQRTQQEDSAVYLCASSFRPPGTRGTQYFGPGTRLLVL.

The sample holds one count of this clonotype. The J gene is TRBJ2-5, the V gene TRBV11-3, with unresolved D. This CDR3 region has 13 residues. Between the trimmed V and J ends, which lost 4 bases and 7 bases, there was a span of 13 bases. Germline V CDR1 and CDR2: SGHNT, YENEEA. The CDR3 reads CASSYDRRGTQYF. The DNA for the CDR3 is TGTGCCAGCAGCTATGACCGTCGTGGGACCCAGTACTTC.

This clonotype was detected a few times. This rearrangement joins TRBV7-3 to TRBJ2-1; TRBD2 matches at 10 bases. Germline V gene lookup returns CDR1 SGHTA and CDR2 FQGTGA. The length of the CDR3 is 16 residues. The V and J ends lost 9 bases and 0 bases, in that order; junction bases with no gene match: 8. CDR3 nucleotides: TGTGCCAGTGGGGCTAGCGGGGGCCCCTCCTACAATGAGCAGTTCTTC. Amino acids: CASGASGGPSYNEQFF.

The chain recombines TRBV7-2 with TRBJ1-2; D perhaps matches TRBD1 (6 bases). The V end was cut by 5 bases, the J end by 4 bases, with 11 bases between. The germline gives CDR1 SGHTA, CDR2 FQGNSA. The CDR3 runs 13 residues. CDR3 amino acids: CASSRTALYGYTF. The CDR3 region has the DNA TGTGCCAGCAGCCGGACAGCCCTCTATGGCTACACCTTC.

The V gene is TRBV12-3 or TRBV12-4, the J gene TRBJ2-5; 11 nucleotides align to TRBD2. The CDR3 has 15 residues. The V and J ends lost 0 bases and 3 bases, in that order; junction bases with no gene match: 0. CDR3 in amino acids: CASSLATSGEETQYF. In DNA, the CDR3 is TGTGCCAGCAGTTTAGCGACTAGCGGGGAAGAGACCCAGTACTTC.